The 13 T cell receptor beta chains presented below share a single source sample, sequenced in a study of T cells in Graves' hyperthyroidism and ophthalmopathy. The investigators amplified TCR beta CDR3 regions from RNA transcripts. First-round RT-PCR with HTBI primers amplified the TCR CDR3 region. TCRdb re-analysed the multiplex PCR reads in MiXCR, keeping a single row per CDR3 protein. The table includes about 640,000 distinct CDR3 sequences, around 21% detected once. The sequencing input was blood. The receptors were sampled from a man aged 25-45 years with Graves' ophthalmopathy.

This rearrangement joins TRBV6-2 or TRBV6-3 to TRBJ1-6, with 9 bases matching TRBD1. Trimming cost V 6 bases and J 6 bases; bases outside gene matches: 6. The CDR3 is 15 residues long. Germline V gene lookup returns CDR1 MNHEY and CDR2 SVGEGT. The CDR3 reads CASSYRDRANSPLHF. CDR3 nucleotides: TGTGCCAGCAGCTACCGGGACAGGGCTAATTCACCCCTCCACTTT.

The chain uses TRBV20-1 and TRBJ2-7, with TRBD1 identical over 7 bases. This CDR3 has 11 amino acids. With 5 bases clipped from V and 6 bases from J, the junction kept 4 bases outside the gene matches. Germline V lookup: CDR1 DFQATT, CDR2 SNEGSKA (reference sequence). Written as DNA, the CDR3 is TGCAGTGCTTTTACAGGGGTCGAGCAGTACTTC. It encodes CSAFTGVEQYF.

V gene TRBV5-1 combines with J gene TRBJ1-3; D may be TRBD1 (5 bases). The CDR3 has 15 amino acids. V lost 5 bases to trimming and J lost 0 bases, with 12 bases between them. Germline CDR1 reads SGHRS; CDR2 reads YFSETQ. The CDR3 protein is CASRNSGGSGNTIYF. The CDR3, as DNA: TGCGCCAGCAGGAACAGCGGGGGCTCTGGAAACACCATATATTTT.

The gene calls are TRBV29-1 and TRBJ1-2; D may be TRBD1 (5 bases). CDR3 size: 13 residues. Germline CDR1 SQVTM, CDR2 ANQGSEA. The V and J ends lost 4 bases and 4 bases respectively, with 13 bases between them. CDR3 in DNA: TGCAGCGTTGGGGGAGGGGCGGCCTATGGCTACACCTTC. Encoded protein: CSVGGGAAYGYTF. The full variable domain, in which reference TRBV29-1 and TRBJ1-2 provide the parts outside the CDR3, is SAVISQKPSRDICQRGTSLTIQCQVDSQVTMMFWYRQQPGQSLTLIATANQGSEATYESGFVIDKFPISRPNLTFSTLTVSNMSPEDSSIYLCSVGGGAAYGYTFGSGTRLTVV.

This clonotype was seen only a few times. CDR3 in DNA: TGTGCCAGCATGCCGGGGGGGAGCACTGAAGCTTTCTTT. It translates to CASMPGGSTEAFF. The V gene is TRBV6-2 or TRBV6-3, the J gene TRBJ1-1, with D perhaps matching TRBD1 (5 bases). The CDR3 loop spans 13 amino acids. The germline V and J ends were trimmed by 7 bases and 4 bases, with 13 bases remaining between them. Per germline, CDR1 MNHEY and CDR2 SVGEGT.

This clonotype showed up many times. This chain connects TRBV3-1 to TRBJ2-7; D gene ambiguous. Trimming cost V 1 base and J 3 bases, with 7 bases left between them. The germline gives CDR1 LGHDT, CDR2 YNNKEL (reference sequence). The CDR3 runs 13 residues. CDR3 DNA sequence: TGTGCCAGCAGCCAAGCAGGAATCTACGAGCAGTACTTC. It yields the protein CASSQAGIYEQYF.

The chain joins TRBV29-1 to TRBJ2-1; D might be TRBD2 (5 bases). V was cut by 3 bases and J by 8 bases, with 14 bases left in between. The CDR3 runs to 13 residues. Looked up from germline, CDR1 is SQVTM and CDR2 is ANQGSEA. The CDR3 loop reads CSVDGGGSDEQFF. CDR3 nucleotides: TGCAGCGTTGACGGTGGCGGTAGCGATGAGCAGTTCTTC.

There are a few counts of this clonotype. The gene calls are TRBV20-1 and TRBJ2-3; TRBD2 matches 9 bases. The length of the CDR3 is 15 residues. CDR1 and CDR2 (germline): DFQATT, SNEGSKA (reference sequence). V was clipped by 6 bases and J by 3 bases; unmatched bases: 10. CDR3 protein: CSAGGRALVTDTQYF. CDR3 nucleotides: TGCAGTGCGGGCGGGAGGGCCTTGGTTACAGATACGCAGTATTTT.

This clonotype has just a few counts. The chain carries TRBV6-1 and TRBJ2-3; TRBD1 agrees at 9 bases. The germline V gene encodes CDR1 MNHNS and CDR2 SASEGT. The CDR3 has 15 residues. The V gene end was trimmed by 6 bases and the J gene end by 3 bases; junction bases not matched to a gene: 7. This CDR3 is CASREQGARTDTQYF. The CDR3 bases are TGTGCCAGCAGAGAACAGGGGGCGCGGACAGATACGCAGTATTTT.

The rearrangement joins TRBV7-9 to TRBJ2-3; 8 bases are a match to TRBD2. Per germline, CDR1 SEHNR and CDR2 FQNEAQ (reference sequence). Losses at the gene ends were 8 bases for V and 4 bases for J; bases not matched to a gene: 14. The CDR3 is made up of 16 amino acids. CDR3 protein: CASVSTAGGNSDTQYF. The CDR3 coding sequence is TGTGCCAGCGTTTCGACGGCGGGAGGCAACTCAGATACGCAGTATTTT.

CDR3 sequence (DNA): TGTGCCAGCAGCTCCAGGGTAGGCTACACCTTC. Translating gives CASSSRVGYTF. This chain connects TRBV9 to TRBJ1-2; the D gene is possibly TRBD1 (5 bases). Germline V gene lookup returns CDR1 SGDLS and CDR2 YYNGEE. The CDR3 runs 11 residues. The V end lost 4 bases, the J end lost 8 bases, and 9 bases lay between the germline ends.

This clonotype was picked up many times. The chain has TRBV11-2 and TRBJ2-2; TRBD1 matches 7 bases. The CDR3 has 17 residues. Germline-derived CDR1 and CDR2 are SGHAT and FQNNGV. V lost 5 bases to trimming and J lost 0 bases; unmatched junction nucleotides: 9. The CDR3 reads CASSGKTGLSNTGELFF. The CDR3, as DNA: TGTGCCAGCAGCGGAAAGACAGGGCTATCGAACACCGGGGAGCTGTTTTTT. Supplemented by reference TRBV11-2 and TRBJ2-2, the full variable domain reads EAGVAQSPRYKIIEKRQSVAFWCNPISGHATLYWYQQILGQGPKLLIQFQNNGVVDDSQLPKDRFSAERLKGVDSTLKIQPAKLEDSAVYLCASSGKTGLSNTGELFFGEGSRLTVL.

The CDR3 DNA reads as TGTGCCAGCAGTTCCCGGAACAGCTATGGCTACACCTTC. Residues: CASSSRNSYGYTF. V and J are TRBV28 and TRBJ1-2; D is unclear. The CDR3 is 13 amino acids. Germline V gene sequence: CDR1 MDHEN, CDR2 SYDVKM. V shed 4 bases and J shed 4 bases, with 10 bases lying between them.